A single sample gave rise to the 4 T cell receptor beta chains below, sequenced in a study of T cells in Graves' hyperthyroidism and ophthalmopathy. RNA transcripts served as the template for amplifying TCR beta CDR3 regions. TCR CDR3 underwent first-round RT-PCR with the HTBI primer set. TCRdb analysed the multiplex PCR reads with MiXCR anew, one entry per CDR3 protein. The sample comprises 400,000 to 500,000 distinct CDR3 sequences, roughly 15% of which are singletons, and about 5% rests with the top ten. Sequencing was carried out using blood. Every receptor here comes from a woman aged 18-30 years with Graves' hyperthyroidism.

This clonotype was recorded many times. The chain recombines TRBV28 with TRBJ2-7, with 7 bases matching TRBD2. Germline lookup yields CDR1 MDHEN and CDR2 SYDVKM. The CDR3 loop spans 15 amino acids. Germline trimming cut 2 bases from V and 0 bases from J; bases unmatched to any gene: 4. The CDR3 sequence is CASSLISGNSYEQYF. The CDR3 DNA follows: TGTGCCAGCAGTTTAATCAGCGGGAACTCCTACGAGCAGTACTTC.

This clonotype was seen at least ten times. This rearrangement joins TRBV28 to TRBJ1-4, with 7 positions matching TRBD1. Germline CDR1 and CDR2: MDHEN and SYDVKM. CDR3 length: 15 amino acids. V lost 5 bases and J lost 6; bases outside the gene matches: 9. CDR3 DNA: TGTGCCAGCAGTACAAGACAGGGTTTTGATGAAAAACTGTTTTTT. Its translation is CASSTRQGFDEKLFF.

This clonotype has ten or more counts. The chain carries TRBV28 and TRBJ2-7; D remains ambiguous. V was pared by 6 bases and J by 0 bases, with 12 bases between. This CDR3 comprises 14 residues. The germline V gene encodes CDR1 MDHEN and CDR2 SYDVKM. The CDR3 sequence: CASSPYQSSYEQYF. The CDR3 region has the DNA TGTGCCAGCAGCCCTTACCAAAGCTCCTACGAGCAGTACTTC.

This clonotype was counted at least ten times. The chain employs TRBV29-1 and TRBJ2-5, with D tentatively TRBD2 (6 bases). Trimming took 5 bases from V and 4 from J, leaving 11 bases between them. Germline CDR1 is SQVTM and CDR2 is ANQGSEA. This CDR3 is built from 12 residues. CDR3 amino acids: CSVTSTGETQYF. The CDR3 DNA is TGCAGCGTTACTAGCACGGGAGAGACCCAGTACTTC. Full variable domain (missing parts from reference TRBV29-1 and TRBJ2-5): SAVISQKPSRDICQRGTSLTIQCQVDSQVTMMFWYRQQPGQSLTLIATANQGSEATYESGFVIDKFPISRPNLTFSTLTVSNMSPEDSSIYLCSVTSTGETQYFGPGTRLLVL.